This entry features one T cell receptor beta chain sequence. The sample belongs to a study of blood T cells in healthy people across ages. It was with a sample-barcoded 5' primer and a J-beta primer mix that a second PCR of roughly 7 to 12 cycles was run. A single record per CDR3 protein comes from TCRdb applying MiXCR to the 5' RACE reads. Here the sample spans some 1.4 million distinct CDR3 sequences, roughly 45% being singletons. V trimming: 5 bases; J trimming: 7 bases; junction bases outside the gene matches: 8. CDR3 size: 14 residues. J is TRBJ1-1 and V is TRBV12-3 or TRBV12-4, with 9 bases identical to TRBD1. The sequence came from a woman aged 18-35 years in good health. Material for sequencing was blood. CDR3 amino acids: CASSLDRGRDEAFF. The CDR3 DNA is TGTGCCAGCAGTCTCGACAGGGGGAGAGATGAAGCTTTCTTT.